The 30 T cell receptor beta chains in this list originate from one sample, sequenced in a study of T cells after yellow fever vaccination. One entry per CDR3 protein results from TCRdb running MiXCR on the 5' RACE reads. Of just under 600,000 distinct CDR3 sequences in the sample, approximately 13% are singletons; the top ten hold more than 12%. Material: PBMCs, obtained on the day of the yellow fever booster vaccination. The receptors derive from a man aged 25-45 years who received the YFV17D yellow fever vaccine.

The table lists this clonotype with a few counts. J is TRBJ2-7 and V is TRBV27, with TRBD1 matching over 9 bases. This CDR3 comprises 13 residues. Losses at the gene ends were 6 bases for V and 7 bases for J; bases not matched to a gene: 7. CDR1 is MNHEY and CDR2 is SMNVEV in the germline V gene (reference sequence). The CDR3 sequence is CASSLTTGGEQYF. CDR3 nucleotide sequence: TGTGCCAGCAGCCTGACGACAGGGGGAGAGCAGTACTTC.

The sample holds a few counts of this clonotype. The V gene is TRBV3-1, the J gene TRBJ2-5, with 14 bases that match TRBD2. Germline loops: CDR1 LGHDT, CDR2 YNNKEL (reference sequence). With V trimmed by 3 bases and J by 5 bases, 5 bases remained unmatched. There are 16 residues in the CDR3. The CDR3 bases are TGTGCCAGCAGCCAGGGACTAGCGGGAGCTGGTGAGACCCAGTACTTC. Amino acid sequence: CASSQGLAGAGETQYF.

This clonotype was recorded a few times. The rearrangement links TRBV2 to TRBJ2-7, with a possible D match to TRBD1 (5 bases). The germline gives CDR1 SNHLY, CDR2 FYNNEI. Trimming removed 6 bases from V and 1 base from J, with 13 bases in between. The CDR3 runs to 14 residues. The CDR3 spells CASSDAGSSYEQYF. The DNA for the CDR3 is TGTGCCAGCAGCGACGCAGGGTCTTCCTACGAGCAGTACTTC.

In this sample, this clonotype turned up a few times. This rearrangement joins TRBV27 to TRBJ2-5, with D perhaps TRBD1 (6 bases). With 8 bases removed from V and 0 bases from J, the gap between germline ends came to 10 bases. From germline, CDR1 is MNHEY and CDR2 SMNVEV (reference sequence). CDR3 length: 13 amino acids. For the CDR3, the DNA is TGTGCCAGCCTATCAGGGGACCAAGAGACCCAGTACTTC. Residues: CASLSGDQETQYF.

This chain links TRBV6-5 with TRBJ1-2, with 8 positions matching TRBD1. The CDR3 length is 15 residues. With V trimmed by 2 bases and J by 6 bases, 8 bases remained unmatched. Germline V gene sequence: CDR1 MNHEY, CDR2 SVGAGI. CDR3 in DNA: TGTGCCAGCAGTTACGGACAGGGAGGATTTCATGGCTACACCTTC. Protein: CASSYGQGGFHGYTF.

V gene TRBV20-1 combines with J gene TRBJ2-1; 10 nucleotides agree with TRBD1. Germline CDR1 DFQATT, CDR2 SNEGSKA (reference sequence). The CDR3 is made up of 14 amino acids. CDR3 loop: CTSLAGQGNSEQFF. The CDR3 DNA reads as TGCACCTCCCTGGCGGGACAGGGGAACAGTGAGCAGTTCTTC.

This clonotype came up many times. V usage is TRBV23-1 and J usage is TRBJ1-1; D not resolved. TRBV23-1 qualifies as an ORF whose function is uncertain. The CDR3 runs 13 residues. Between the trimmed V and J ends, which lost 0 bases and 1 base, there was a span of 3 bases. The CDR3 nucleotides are TGCGCCAGCAGTCAATCGGCGAACACTGAAGCTTTCTTT. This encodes CASSQSANTEAFF.

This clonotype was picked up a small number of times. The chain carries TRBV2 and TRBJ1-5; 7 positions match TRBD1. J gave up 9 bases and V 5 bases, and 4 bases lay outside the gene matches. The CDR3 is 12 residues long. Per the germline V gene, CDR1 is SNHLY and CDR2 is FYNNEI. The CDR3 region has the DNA TGTGCCAGCAGTCAAGGACAGGTGCCCCAGCATTTT. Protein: CASSQGQVPQHF.

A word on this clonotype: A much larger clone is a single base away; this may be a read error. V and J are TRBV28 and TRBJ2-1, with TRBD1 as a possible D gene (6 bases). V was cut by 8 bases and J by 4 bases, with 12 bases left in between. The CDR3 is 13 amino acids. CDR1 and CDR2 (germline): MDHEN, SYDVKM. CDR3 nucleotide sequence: TGTGCCAGCGGCTTAGGGGGTTACAATGAGCAGTTCTTC. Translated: CASGLGGYNEQFF.

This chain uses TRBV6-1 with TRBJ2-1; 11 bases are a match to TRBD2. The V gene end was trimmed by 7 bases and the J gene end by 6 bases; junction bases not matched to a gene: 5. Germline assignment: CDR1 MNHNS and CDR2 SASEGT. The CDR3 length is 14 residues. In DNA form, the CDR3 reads TGTGCCAGCAACTTAGCGGGAGGGCCCAATGAGCAGTTCTTC. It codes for CASNLAGGPNEQFF.

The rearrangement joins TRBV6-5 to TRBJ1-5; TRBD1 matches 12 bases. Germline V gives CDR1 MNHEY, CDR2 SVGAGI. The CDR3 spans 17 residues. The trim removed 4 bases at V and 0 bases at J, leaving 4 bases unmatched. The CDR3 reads CASSSGQGAFSNQPQHF. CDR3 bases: TGTGCCAGCAGTTCGGGACAGGGGGCTTTTAGCAATCAGCCCCAGCATTTT.

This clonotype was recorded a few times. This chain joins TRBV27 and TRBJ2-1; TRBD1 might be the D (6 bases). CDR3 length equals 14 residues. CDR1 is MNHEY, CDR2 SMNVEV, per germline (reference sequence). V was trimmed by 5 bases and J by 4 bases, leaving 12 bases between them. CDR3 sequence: CASSRQGPYNEQFF. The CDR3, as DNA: TGTGCCAGCAGTCGGCAGGGGCCTTACAATGAGCAGTTCTTC.

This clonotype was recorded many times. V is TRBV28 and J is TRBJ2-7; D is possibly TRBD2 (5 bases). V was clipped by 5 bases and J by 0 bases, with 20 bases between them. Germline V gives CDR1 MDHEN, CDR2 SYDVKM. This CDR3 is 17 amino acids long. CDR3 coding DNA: TGTGCCAGCAGTCCCAACCTCGGGGAACCCAGCTCCTACGAGCAGTACTTC. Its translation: CASSPNLGEPSSYEQYF.

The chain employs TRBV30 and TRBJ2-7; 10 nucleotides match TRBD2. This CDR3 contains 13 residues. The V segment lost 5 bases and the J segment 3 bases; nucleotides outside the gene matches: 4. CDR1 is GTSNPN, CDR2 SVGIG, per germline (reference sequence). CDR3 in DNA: TGTGCCTGGCAGAGGACTAGCGGCTACGAGCAGTACTTC. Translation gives CAWQRTSGYEQYF.

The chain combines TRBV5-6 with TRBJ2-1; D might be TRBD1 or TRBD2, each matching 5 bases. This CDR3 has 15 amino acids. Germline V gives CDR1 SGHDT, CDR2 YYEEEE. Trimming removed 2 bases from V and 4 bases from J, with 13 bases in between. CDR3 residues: CASSFDGTPYNEQFF. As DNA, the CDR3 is TGTGCCAGCAGCTTCGACGGGACCCCATACAATGAGCAGTTCTTC.

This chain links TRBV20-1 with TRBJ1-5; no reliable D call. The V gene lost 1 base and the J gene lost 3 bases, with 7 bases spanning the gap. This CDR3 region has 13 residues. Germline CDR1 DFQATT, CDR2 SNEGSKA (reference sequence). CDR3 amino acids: CSARGGDNQPQHF. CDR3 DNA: TGCAGTGCTAGAGGGGGAGACAATCAGCCCCAGCATTTT.

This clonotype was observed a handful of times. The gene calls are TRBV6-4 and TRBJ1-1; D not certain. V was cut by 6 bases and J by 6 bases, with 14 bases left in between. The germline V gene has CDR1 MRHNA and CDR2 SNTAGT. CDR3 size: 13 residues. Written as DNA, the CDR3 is TGTGCCAGCAGATCCCCAGGATTCTCTGAAGCTTTCTTT. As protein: CASRSPGFSEAFF.

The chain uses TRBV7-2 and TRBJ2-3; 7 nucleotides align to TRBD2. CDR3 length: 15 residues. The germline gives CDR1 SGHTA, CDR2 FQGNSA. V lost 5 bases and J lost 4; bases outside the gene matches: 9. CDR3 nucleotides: TGTGCCAGCAGCCGGCTTTCGGCGGGAGCAGATACGCAGTATTTT. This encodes CASSRLSAGADTQYF. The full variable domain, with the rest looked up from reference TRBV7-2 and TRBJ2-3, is GAGVSQSPSNKVTEKGKDVELRCDPISGHTALYWYRQSLGQGLEFLIYFQGNSAPDKSGLPSDRFSAERTGGSVSTLTIQRTQQEDSAVYLCASSRLSAGADTQYFGPGTRLTVL.

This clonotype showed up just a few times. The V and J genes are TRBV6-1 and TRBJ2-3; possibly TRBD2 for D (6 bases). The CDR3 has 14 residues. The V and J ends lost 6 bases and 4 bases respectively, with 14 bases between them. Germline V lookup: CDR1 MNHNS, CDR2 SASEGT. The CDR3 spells CASRQPGGADTQYF. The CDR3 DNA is TGTGCCAGCAGGCAGCCAGGAGGGGCAGATACGCAGTATTTT.

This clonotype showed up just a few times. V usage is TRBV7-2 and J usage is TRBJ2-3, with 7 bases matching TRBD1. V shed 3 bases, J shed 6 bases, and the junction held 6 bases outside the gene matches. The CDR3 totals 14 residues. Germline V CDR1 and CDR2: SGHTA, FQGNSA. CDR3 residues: CASSFTGVGDTQYF. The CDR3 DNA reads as TGTGCCAGCAGCTTCACAGGGGTTGGGGATACGCAGTATTTT.

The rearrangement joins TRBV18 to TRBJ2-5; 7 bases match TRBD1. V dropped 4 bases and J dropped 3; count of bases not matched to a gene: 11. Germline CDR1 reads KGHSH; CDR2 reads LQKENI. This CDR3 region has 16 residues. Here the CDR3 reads CASSLTISGGKETQYF. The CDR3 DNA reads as TGTGCCAGCTCACTTACAATTTCAGGGGGTAAAGAGACCCAGTACTTC.

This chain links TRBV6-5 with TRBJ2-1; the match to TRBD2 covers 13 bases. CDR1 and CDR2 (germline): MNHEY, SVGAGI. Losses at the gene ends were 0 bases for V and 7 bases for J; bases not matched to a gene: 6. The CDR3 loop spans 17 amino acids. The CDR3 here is CASSYSRGLAGVNEQFF. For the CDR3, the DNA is TGTGCCAGCAGTTACTCGAGAGGACTAGCGGGAGTGAATGAGCAGTTCTTC.

CDR3: CASSELAGGREQFF. CDR3 sequence (DNA): TGCGCCAGCAGTGAGTTAGCGGGAGGTCGCGAGCAGTTCTTC. This rearrangement joins TRBV10-1 to TRBJ2-1, with TRBD2 matching 10 bases. The V segment lost 1 base and the J segment 10 bases; nucleotides outside the gene matches: 4. The CDR3 consists of 14 residues. Germline V gene lookup returns CDR1 WNHNN and CDR2 SYGVQD (reference sequence).

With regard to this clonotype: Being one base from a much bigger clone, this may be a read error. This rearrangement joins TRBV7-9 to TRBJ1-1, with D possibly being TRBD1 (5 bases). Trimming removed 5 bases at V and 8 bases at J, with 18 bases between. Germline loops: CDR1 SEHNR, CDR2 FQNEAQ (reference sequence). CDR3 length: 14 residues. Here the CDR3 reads CASSPEWRRQEAFF. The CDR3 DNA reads TGTGCCAGCAGCCCAGAGTGGCGGCGACAGGAAGCTTTCTTT.

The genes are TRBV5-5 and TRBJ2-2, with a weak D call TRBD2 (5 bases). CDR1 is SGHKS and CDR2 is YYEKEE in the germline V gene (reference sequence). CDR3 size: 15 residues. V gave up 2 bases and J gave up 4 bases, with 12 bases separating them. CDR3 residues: CASSLDGRGTGELFF. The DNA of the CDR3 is TGTGCCAGCAGCTTAGATGGGAGAGGCACCGGGGAGCTGTTTTTT. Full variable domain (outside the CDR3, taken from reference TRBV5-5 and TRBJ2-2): DAGVTQSPTHLIKTRGQQVTLRCSPISGHKSVSWYQQVLGQGPQFIFQYYEKEERGRGNFPDRFSARQFPNYSSELNVNALLLGDSALYLCASSLDGRGTGELFFGEGSRLTVL.

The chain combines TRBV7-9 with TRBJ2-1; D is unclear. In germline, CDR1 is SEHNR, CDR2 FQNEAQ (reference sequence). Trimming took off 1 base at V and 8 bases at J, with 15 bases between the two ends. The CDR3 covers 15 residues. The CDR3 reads CASSLGAVEFDEQFF. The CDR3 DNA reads TGTGCCAGCAGCTTAGGGGCAGTTGAATTTGATGAGCAGTTCTTC.

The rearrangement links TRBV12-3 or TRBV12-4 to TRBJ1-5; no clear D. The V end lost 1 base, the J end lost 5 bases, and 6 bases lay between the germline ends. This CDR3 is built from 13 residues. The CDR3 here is CASSLGTDQPQHF. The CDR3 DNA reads TGTGCCAGCAGTTTAGGGACGGATCAGCCCCAGCATTTT.

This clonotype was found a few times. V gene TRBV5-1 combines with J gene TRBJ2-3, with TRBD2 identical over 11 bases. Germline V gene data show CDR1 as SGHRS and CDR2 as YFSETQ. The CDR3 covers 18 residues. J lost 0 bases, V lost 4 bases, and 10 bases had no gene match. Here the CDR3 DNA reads TGCGCCAGCAGCCTTTACCCTAGCGGGAGGACTAGCACAGATACGCAGTATTTT. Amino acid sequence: CASSLYPSGRTSTDTQYF. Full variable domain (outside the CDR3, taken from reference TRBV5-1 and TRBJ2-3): KAGVTQTPRYLIKTRGQQVTLSCSPISGHRSVSWYQQTPGQGLQFLFEYFSETQRNKGNFPGRFSGRQFSNSRSEMNVSTLELGDSALYLCASSLYPSGRTSTDTQYFGPGTRLTVL.

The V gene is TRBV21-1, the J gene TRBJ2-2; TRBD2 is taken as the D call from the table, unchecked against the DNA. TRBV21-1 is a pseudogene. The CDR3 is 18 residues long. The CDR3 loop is CASSKYGTSGGNTGELFF. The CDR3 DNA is TGTGCCAGCAGCAAATATGGGACTAGCGGGGGAAACACCGGGGAGCTGTTTTTT.

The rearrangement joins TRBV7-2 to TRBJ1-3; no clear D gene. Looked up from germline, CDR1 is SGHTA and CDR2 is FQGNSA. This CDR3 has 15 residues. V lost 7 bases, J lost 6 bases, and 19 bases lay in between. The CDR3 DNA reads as TGTGCCAGCAACCCCCACAGCGTTCTGGTAAACACCATATATTTT. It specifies CASNPHSVLVNTIYF.